These T cell receptor beta chains were read from a single sample in a study of cytomegalovirus exposure and HLA in healthy donors. Clones were read by immunoSEQ multiplex PCR, and TCRdb kept only the in-frame ones, dropping some. The sample consists of some 41,000 clones, 60% to 75% of them appearing once. The specimen was PBMCs. The origin of the receptors is a man aged 35 to 55 in good health and CMV-seronegative. Both conserved end residues are trimmed from each CDR3. D genes are given only for firm matches. Only part of the rows carry a size: once, few, many, or a class if the clone is expanded.

TRBV5-4 . . ASPTQEGTEAF
TRBV28 once TRBD1 ASSLWTGRNTEAF
TRBV13 . . ASSTRLTSTDTQY
TRBV4-1 . TRBD1 ASSQEGQKNQPQH
TRBV15 . TRBD1 ATSPRDRVGTEAF
TRBV4-3 . TRBD1 ASSQDGDSSGANVLT
TRBV2 . TRBD1 ASSEVPGQGAYQPQH
TRBV9 . . ASSVGRGNEKLF
TRBV7-9 . . ASSSPGEFQPQH
TRBV30 once . AWSGTYRVSSYEQY
TRBV5-4 . TRBD1 ASSGITGASTLNYGYT
TRBV25-1 . TRBD1 ASSADRGVGELF
TRBV5-1 . . ASSLTRNTEAF
TRBV28 . . ASSFTGWQY
TRBV30 few . AWGQSYYEQY
TRBV28 few TRBD1 ASQGNTGGFEKLF
TRBV9 once TRBD1 ASSQRTGIHNEQF
TRBV5-1 . . ASSLEGVTDTQY
TRBV27 once TRBD1 ASSSQGAGDTQY
TRBV5-4 . . ASSLALGQETQY
TRBV7-9 . . SSSYGVYGYT
TRBV13 . TRBD1 ASSGQGGETQY
TRBV4-1 few . ASSQDKQPANTEAF
TRBV6-6 medium-sized . ASVGGNNEQF
TRBV7-9 . . ASSLDRFGYNEQF
TRBV28 . . ASTPVDSSPPQH
TRBV5-1 few TRBD2 ASSSGAGTSVETQY
TRBV7-2 . TRBD1 ASNLLGTGYEQY
TRBV6-5 few . ASSSGQNTGELF
TRBV27 . . ASSGPGENIQY
TRBV30 . . AWSVAGLTEAF
TRBV5-1 . . ASSLWVRGYEQY
TRBV7-8 few TRBD1 ASSPTPYRDRGSNTGELF
TRBV30 . . AWKGVANTEAF
TRBV2 . TRBD1 ASSESTGLSYEQY
TRBV5-6 . . ASSLAQGSSPLH
TRBV7-9 few . ASSPPVSLNTEAF
TRBV19 few TRBD1 ATKDRGRDYGYT
TRBV5-8 . TRBD2 ASRHQLGGGGSTGELF
TRBV7-2 . TRBD1 ASSPETGVTEAF
TRBV7-8 . . ASSIDPEGRYNEQF
TRBV27 . . ASSSTGTQNNEQF
TRBV5-8 . . ASSPADSTYGQY
TRBV7-9 few . ASSDYRTASYEQY
TRBV27 . . ASSLEVATEAF
TRBV6-1 . . ASSEKGRGSYEQY
TRBV2 . . ASSESQGRTEAF
TRBV7-9 . . ASSQDSLAKNIQY
TRBV10-3 . TRBD2 AIRGGTAQIGANVLT
TRBV7-9 . TRBD1 ASSLGGQGAYYEQY
TRBV7-8 . . ASSLSMAAGANGYT
TRBV6-6 few . ASSYSRQASEKLF
TRBV11-1 . . ASSFVQGFTEAF
TRBV4-2 . TRBD2 ASSQRPAGGSSSTDTQY